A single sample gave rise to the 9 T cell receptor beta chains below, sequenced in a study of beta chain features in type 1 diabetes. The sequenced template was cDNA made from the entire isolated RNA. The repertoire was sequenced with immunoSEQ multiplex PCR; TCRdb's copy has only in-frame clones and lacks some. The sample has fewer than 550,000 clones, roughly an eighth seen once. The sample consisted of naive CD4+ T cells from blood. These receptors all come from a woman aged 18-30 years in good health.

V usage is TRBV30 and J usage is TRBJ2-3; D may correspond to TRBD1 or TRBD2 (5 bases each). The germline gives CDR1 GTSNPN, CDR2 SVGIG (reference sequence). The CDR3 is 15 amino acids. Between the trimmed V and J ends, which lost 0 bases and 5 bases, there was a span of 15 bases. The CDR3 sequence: CAWSVRGARIDTQYF. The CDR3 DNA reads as TGTGCCTGGAGTGTACGAGGGGCTAGGATAGATACGCAGTATTTT.

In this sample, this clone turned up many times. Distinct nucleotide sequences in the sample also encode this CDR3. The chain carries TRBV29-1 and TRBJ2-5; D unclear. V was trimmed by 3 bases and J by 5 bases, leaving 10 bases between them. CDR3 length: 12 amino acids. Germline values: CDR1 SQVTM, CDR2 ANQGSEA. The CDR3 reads CSVDRGVETQYF. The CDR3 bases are TGCAGCGTTGACCGTGGGGTCGAGACCCAGTACTTC.

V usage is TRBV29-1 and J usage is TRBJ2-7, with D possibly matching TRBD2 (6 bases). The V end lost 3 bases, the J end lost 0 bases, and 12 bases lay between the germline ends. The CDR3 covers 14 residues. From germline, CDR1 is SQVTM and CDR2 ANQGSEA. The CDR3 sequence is CSVDVGSYSYEQYF. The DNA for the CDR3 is TGCAGCGTTGACGTCGGGAGTTACTCCTACGAGCAGTACTTC.

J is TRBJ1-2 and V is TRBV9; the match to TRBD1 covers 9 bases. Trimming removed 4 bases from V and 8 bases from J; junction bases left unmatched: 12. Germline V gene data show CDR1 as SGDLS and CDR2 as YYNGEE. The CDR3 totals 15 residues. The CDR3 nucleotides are TGTGCCAGCAGCCTCACCGGGGACAGGGTTGGAGGCTACACCTTC. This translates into CASSLTGDRVGGYTF.

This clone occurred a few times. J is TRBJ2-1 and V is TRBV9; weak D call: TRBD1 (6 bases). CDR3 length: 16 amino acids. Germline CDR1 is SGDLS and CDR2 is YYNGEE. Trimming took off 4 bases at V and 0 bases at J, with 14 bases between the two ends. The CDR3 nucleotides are TGTGCCAGCAGCCCCCCTTTAGGGGGCTCCTACAATGAGCAGTTCTTC. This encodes CASSPPLGGSYNEQFF.

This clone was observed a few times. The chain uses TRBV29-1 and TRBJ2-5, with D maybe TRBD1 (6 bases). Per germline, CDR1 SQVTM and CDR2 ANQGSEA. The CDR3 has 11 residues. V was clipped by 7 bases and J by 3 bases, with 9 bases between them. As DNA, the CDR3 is TGCAGCGGGACAGCTAAAGAGACCCAGTACTTC. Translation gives CSGTAKETQYF.

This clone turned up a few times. CDR3 loop: CATSLRAANYGYTF. The CDR3 nucleotides read TGTGCCACCAGTCTCCGGGCCGCTAACTATGGCTACACCTTC. V gene TRBV15 combines with J gene TRBJ1-2; no reliable D call. V lost 6 bases to trimming and J lost 0 bases, with 11 bases between them. CDR3 length equals 14 residues. The V gene's germline CDR1 is LNHNV and CDR2 YYDKDF (reference sequence).

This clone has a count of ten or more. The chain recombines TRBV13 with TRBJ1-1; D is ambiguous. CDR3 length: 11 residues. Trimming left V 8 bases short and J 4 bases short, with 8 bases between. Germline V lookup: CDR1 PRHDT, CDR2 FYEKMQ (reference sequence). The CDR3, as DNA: TGTGCCAGCCAGGTGACCACTGAAGCTTTCTTT. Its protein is CASQVTTEAFF.

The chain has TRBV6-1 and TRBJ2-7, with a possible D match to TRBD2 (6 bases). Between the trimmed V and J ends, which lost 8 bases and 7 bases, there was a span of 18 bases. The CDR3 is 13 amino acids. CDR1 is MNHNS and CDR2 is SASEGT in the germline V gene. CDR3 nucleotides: TGTGCCAGCGGAGGGGCAGTTCCCCTAGAGCAGTACTTC. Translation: CASGGAVPLEQYF.